The 14 T cell receptor beta chains presented below share a single source sample, sequenced in a study of patients and donors after allogeneic stem cell transplantation. TCRdb re-analysed the RT-PCR reads in MiXCR, keeping a single row per CDR3 protein. The sample records around 240,000 distinct CDR3 sequences, roughly 14% being singletons. The sequenced sample consisted of blood, either unsorted or a sorted T cell fraction (not recorded which). These TCRs come from a human donor who was either an allogeneic HSCT recipient or a stem cell or donor lymphocyte infusion donor (not recorded which). It is not recorded whose cells these are; they may come from a transplant donor.

In its sample, this clonotype was seen a few times. The chain employs TRBV20-1 and TRBJ2-7; possibly TRBD1 for D (7 bases). Per the germline V gene, CDR1 is DFQATT and CDR2 is SNEGSKA (reference sequence). V was pared by 1 base and J by 4 bases, with 17 bases between. This CDR3 comprises 15 residues. The CDR3 region is CSARGKRGTVYEQYF. The DNA for the CDR3 is TGCAGTGCTAGAGGAAAACGCGGGACAGTTTACGAGCAGTACTTC.

The chain carries TRBV3-1 and TRBJ1-1; D remains unclear. The CDR3 spans 16 residues. Germline assignment: CDR1 LGHDT and CDR2 YNNKEL (reference sequence). The germline V and J ends were trimmed by 0 bases and 11 bases, with 22 bases remaining between them. CDR3 sequence (DNA): TGTGCCAGCAGCCAAGATATCTCCCTGACGCCCCTTGAGGCTTTCTTT. The encoded protein is CASSQDISLTPLEAFF.

This clonotype was recorded at least ten times. The gene calls are TRBV7-8 and TRBJ1-3, with TRBD1 matching over 7 bases. The V and J ends lost 1 base and 4 bases, in that order; junction bases with no gene match: 4. Germline loops: CDR1 SGHVS, CDR2 FQNEAQ. This CDR3 has 15 amino acids. CDR3 nucleotide sequence: TGTGCCAGCAGCTTAGGGGACAGCCGAGGAAACACCATATATTTT. It encodes CASSLGDSRGNTIYF.

This clonotype was seen more than once but under ten times. The chain is built from TRBV28 and TRBJ2-7, with D possibly matching TRBD2 (6 bases). The V gene's germline CDR1 is MDHEN and CDR2 SYDVKM. Trimming took 9 bases from V and 3 from J, leaving 12 bases between them. The length of the CDR3 is 12 residues. Here the CDR3 DNA reads TGTGCCAGTGGGGGGTATAGCTACGAGCAGTACTTC. Translation gives CASGGYSYEQYF. Complete variable domain (other parts from reference TRBV28 and TRBJ2-7): DVKVTQSSRYLVKRTGEKVFLECVQDMDHENMFWYRQDPGLGLRLIYFSYDVKMKEKGDIPEGYSVSREKKERFSLILESASTNQTSMYLCASGGYSYEQYFGPGTRLTVT.

For this clonotype: Given a much more abundant clone one base away, this may be a read error. The V and J genes are TRBV4-2 and TRBJ1-3, with 7 positions matching TRBD1. Germline CDR1 and CDR2: LGHNA and YNFKEQ. The V and J ends lost 3 bases and 0 bases, in that order; junction bases with no gene match: 2. The CDR3 extends over 15 amino acids. The CDR3 sequence is CASSQTGSSGNTIYF. CDR3 nucleotides: TGTGCCAGCAGCCAGACAGGGAGCTCTGGAAACACCATATATTTT.

At least ten counts were recorded for this clonotype. The chain links TRBV7-3 to TRBJ2-1; D may match TRBD1 or TRBD2 (5 bases each). Looked up from germline, CDR1 is SGHTA and CDR2 is FQGTGA. Trimming removed 5 bases at V and 7 bases at J, with 15 bases between. The CDR3 is 14 amino acids. CDR3 in DNA: TGTGCCAGCAGCGCCGGGACCCCCCCAAATGAGCAGTTCTTC. Protein sequence: CASSAGTPPNEQFF.

The V and J genes are TRBV4-1 and TRBJ2-2; 10 nucleotides align to TRBD1. V shed 5 bases and J 2 bases; nucleotides not matched to a gene: 8. CDR3 size: 17 residues. Per the germline V gene, CDR1 is MGHRA and CDR2 is YSYEKL. The CDR3 is CASSYRDRGPNTGELFF. DNA of the CDR3: TGCGCCAGCAGCTATCGGGACAGGGGTCCCAACACCGGGGAGCTGTTTTTT.

The sample holds many counts of this clonotype. This rearrangement joins TRBV29-1 to TRBJ2-7; a possible D gene is TRBD2 (6 bases). Germline CDR1 is SQVTM and CDR2 is ANQGSEA. CDR3 length equals 12 residues. The V end lost 1 base, the J end lost 7 bases, and 11 bases lay between the germline ends. In DNA, the CDR3 is TGCAGCGTTGAAGGTACAGGAGGGGAGCAGTACTTC. Translation: CSVEGTGGEQYF.

This clonotype was counted a few times. This chain connects TRBV7-8 to TRBJ2-7, with D maybe TRBD1 (6 bases). The CDR3 runs 17 residues. Germline V CDR1 and CDR2: SGHVS, FQNEAQ. The ends were cut back, 1 base at V and 4 bases at J, with 20 bases in the middle. CDR3 sequence (DNA): TGTGCCAGCAGCTTAGAGGATCGGACAGCCAAACGATACGAGCAGTACTTC. Protein product: CASSLEDRTAKRYEQYF. Drawing the rest from reference TRBV7-8 and TRBJ2-7, the complete variable domain is GAGVSQSPRYKVAKRGQDVALRCDPISGHVSLFWYQQALGQGPEFLTYFQNEAQLDKSGLPSDRFFAERPEGSVSTLKIQRTQQEDSAVYLCASSLEDRTAKRYEQYFGPGTRLTVT.

V is TRBV5-1 and J is TRBJ2-6; D perhaps matches TRBD1 (6 bases). Trimming stripped 0 bases from V and 0 bases from J, with 13 bases between. This CDR3 is 18 amino acids long. CDR1 and CDR2 from the germline V gene are SGHRS and YFSETQ. The CDR3 nucleotides are TGCGCCAGCAGCTTGGGAGGGTGGACAGTCTCTGGGGCCAACGTCCTGACTTTC. Translating gives CASSLGGWTVSGANVLTF.

This clonotype was counted only a few times. V gene TRBV19 combines with J gene TRBJ2-1, with 8 nucleotides matching TRBD2. The CDR3 loop spans 16 amino acids. CDR1 LNHDA and CDR2 SQIVND come from the germline V gene (reference sequence). The V gene end was trimmed by 1 base and the J gene end by 5 bases; junction bases not matched to a gene: 7. DNA of the CDR3: TGTGCCAGTAGTATAGGGAGCGGGACTAGTAACAATGAGCAGTTCTTC. It codes for CASSIGSGTSNNEQFF.

The table lists this clonotype with many counts. The chain combines TRBV7-2 with TRBJ2-1; a possible D gene is TRBD1 (6 bases). V gave up 4 bases and J gave up 5 bases, with 15 bases separating them. Germline V CDR1 and CDR2: SGHTA, FQGNSA. The CDR3 contains 15 residues. CDR3 amino acids: CASSSRNRAHNEQFF. For the CDR3, the DNA is TGTGCCAGCAGCTCGAGAAACAGGGCGCACAATGAGCAGTTCTTC.

This clonotype was detected many times. The chain carries TRBV4-3 and TRBJ1-2; D is possibly TRBD1 (5 bases). The germline V gene encodes CDR1 LGHNA and CDR2 YSLEER. The CDR3 is 15 amino acids. Trimming removed 4 bases at V and 5 bases at J, with 17 bases between. The DNA for the CDR3 is TGCGCCAGCAGCCCCGAGGAATCGGGACTATATGGCTACACCTTC. Protein product: CASSPEESGLYGYTF.

V is TRBV3-1 and J is TRBJ1-2; D remains ambiguous. The CDR3 covers 16 residues. Trimming removed 2 bases from V and 2 bases from J, with 15 bases in between. Germline V gene lookup returns CDR1 LGHDT and CDR2 YNNKEL (reference sequence). The DNA for the CDR3 is TGTGCCAGCAGCCAACATTCTGGGGTTTCCAACTATGGCTACACCTTC. Protein product: CASSQHSGVSNYGYTF.